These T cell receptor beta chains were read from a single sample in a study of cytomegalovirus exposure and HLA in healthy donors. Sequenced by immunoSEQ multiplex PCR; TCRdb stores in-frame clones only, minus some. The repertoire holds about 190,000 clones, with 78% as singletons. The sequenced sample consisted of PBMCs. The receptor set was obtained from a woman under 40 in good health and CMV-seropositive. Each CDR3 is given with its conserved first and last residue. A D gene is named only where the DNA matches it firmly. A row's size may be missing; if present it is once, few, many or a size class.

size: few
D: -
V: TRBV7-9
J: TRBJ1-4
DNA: TGTGCCAGCAGCTTAGCGCTGGGGTCGGGGAATGAAAAACTGTTTTTT
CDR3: CASSLALGSGNEKLFF

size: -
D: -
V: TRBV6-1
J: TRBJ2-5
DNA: TGTGCCAGCAGTGAAAGGAACAGGGAAGAGACCCAGTACTTC
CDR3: CASSERNREETQYF

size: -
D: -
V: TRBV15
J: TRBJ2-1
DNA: TGTGCCACCAGCAGAGGCCAGGCTGATGAGCAGTTCTTC
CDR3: CATSRGQADEQFF

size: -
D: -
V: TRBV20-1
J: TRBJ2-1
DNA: TGCAGTGCTAGAGCCCTTGAGCAGTTCTTC
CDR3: CSARALEQFF

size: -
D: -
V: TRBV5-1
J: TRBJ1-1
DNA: TGCGCCAGCAGCGAACGGTTGAACACTGAAGCTTTCTTT
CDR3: CASSERLNTEAFF

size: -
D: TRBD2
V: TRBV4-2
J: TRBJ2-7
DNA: TGTGCCAGCAGCCAAACAGACTGGACTAGCGGGGGTTACGAGCAGTACTTC
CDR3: CASSQTDWTSGGYEQYF

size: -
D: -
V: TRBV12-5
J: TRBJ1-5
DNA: TGTGCTAGTGGTAGTGATGGGGCTCAGCCCCAGCATTTT
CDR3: CASGSDGAQPQHF

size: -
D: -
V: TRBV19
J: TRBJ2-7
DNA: TGTGCCAGTAGTGTCGATCGCGGAGGCGGCTACGAGCAGTACTTC
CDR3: CASSVDRGGGYEQYF

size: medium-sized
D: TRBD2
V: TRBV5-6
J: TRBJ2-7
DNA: TGTGCCAGCAGCAAGGGACTAGCCTACGAGCAGTACTTC
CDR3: CASSKGLAYEQYF

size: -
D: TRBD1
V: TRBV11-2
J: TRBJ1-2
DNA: TGTGCCAGCAGCTTCACCGGACAGGCAATACTAGGGGATGGCTACACCTTC
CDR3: CASSFTGQAILGDGYTF

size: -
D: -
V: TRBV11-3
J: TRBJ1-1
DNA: TGTGCCAGCAGCCGGGGACAGAACACTGAAGCTTTCTTT
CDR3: CASSRGQNTEAFF

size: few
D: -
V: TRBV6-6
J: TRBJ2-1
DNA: TGTGCCAGCAGTTTCGGAGCATCAAACAATGAGCAGTTCTTC
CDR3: CASSFGASNNEQFF

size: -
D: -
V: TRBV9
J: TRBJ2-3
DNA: TGTGCCAGCAGCGTATCAGGCCGCACAGATACGCAGTATTTT
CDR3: CASSVSGRTDTQYF

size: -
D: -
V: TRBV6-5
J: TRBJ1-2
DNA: TGTGCCAGCAGTTATAACAGGCTCTACAACTATGGCTACACCTTC
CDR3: CASSYNRLYNYGYTF

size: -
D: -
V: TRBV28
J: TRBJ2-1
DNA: TGTGCCAGCAGTCCGCCGGGGAGCTCCTACAATGAGCAGTTCTTC
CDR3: CASSPPGSSYNEQFF

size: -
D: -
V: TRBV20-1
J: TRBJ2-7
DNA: TGCAGTGTTCGGTCAGGCAGCGAGCAGTACTTC
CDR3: CSVRSGSEQYF

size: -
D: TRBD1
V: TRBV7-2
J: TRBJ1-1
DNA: TGTGCCAGCAGCTACCCCCCTGGACAGGGCGGAGCTTTCTTT
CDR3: CASSYPPGQGGAFF